The TCR beta chain under discussion was sequenced for a study of regulatory T cells in long-lasting Graves disease. General observations from the study: TRBV28, TRBJ1-2 and TRBJ2-5 were segments that persistent disease favored.

Investigators prepared the TCR beta libraries by applying iRepertoire HTBI primers and Arm-PCR of CDR3 regions. TCRdb fed the multiplex PCR reads into MiXCR, producing one record per CDR3 protein. The sample lists about 310,000 distinct CDR3 sequences, more than 20% occurring once. The sample's time point: persistent/refractory GD, antithyroid drugs over 5 years with positive TRAb. Isolated PBMC RNA provided the starting material for the TCR library. EDTA tubes were used for drawing around 9 milliliters of peripheral blood. The sample holds a few counts of this clonotype. Its antigen is not identified. From germline, CDR1 is DFQATT and CDR2 SNEGSKA (reference sequence). Trimming stripped 1 base from V and 0 bases from J, with 10 bases between. This CDR3 region has 16 residues.

The chain employs TRBV20-1 and TRBJ1-6; no reliable D call. This TCR derives from a female donor with Graves disease. Sequencing was performed on peripheral blood mononuclear cells (PBMCs), taken when the disease was refractory, from a patient treated with antithyroid drugs. The CDR3 is CSARAPTASYNSPLHF. The DNA of the CDR3 is TGCAGTGCTAGAGCCCCGACCGCCTCCTATAATTCACCCCTCCACTTT.